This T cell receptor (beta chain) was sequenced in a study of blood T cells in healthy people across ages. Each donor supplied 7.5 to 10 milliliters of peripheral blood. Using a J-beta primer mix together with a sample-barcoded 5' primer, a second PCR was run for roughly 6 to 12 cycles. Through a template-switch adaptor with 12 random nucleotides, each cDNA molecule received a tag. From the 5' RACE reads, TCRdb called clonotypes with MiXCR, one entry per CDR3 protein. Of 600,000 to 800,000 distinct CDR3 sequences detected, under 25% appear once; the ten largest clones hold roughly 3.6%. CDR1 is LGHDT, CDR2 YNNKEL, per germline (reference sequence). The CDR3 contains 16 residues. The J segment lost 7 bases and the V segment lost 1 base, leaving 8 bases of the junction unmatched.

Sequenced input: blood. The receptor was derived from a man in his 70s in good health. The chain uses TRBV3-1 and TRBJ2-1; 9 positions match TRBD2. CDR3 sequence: CASSQGGLAGRNEQFF. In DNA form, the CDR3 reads TGTGCCAGCAGCCAAGGGGGGCTAGCGGGAAGAAATGAGCAGTTCTTC.